The present TCR beta chain was sequenced within a study of beta chain features in type 1 diabetes. The germline V and J ends were trimmed by 3 bases and 6 bases, with 11 bases remaining between them. Per the germline V gene, CDR1 is MNHEY and CDR2 is SMNVEV (reference sequence). The CDR3 consists of 13 residues. This clone was found a few times. What it binds is unknown. All of the isolated RNA was reverse transcribed, so expressed TCRB transcripts were sequenced. TCRdb's table, derived via immunoSEQ multiplex PCR, lists solely in-frame clones and lacks some. In the table there are 350,000 to 450,000 clones, around 12% of which are singletons. Study-wide points: When Type 1 diabetes patients were examined, their TCRB CDR3s proved moderately but significantly shorter in all four CD4+ subsets.

The source material was naive CD4+ T cells from blood. This chain joins TRBV27 and TRBJ1-2; D is perhaps TRBD1 (5 bases). The sequence derives from a young woman with type 1 diabetes. DNA of the CDR3: TGTGCCAGCAGTTTTGCAGGGAACAATGGCTACACCTTC. The encoded protein is CASSFAGNNGYTF.